The 26 T cell receptor beta chains presented below share a single source sample, sequenced in a study of naive and memory T cell subsets. The beta constant-region primer was an equimolar mix of two oligonucleotides covering TRBC1 and TRBC2. Via MiXCR, TCRdb re-called the UMI-ligation and nested PCR reads, giving one row per CDR3 protein. The sample records 89,000 or so distinct CDR3 sequences, around 13% being singletons. Specimen: central memory CD4+ T cells from blood. These receptors were obtained from a human donor in good health.

In this sample, this clonotype turned up a few times. CDR3: CAISANQETQYF. In nucleotides, the CDR3 is TGTGCCATCAGTGCCAACCAAGAGACCCAGTACTTC. V is TRBV10-3 and J is TRBJ2-5, with D unclear. Germline CDR1 ENHRY, CDR2 SYGVKD. V was clipped by 4 bases and J by 0 bases, with 3 bases between them. The CDR3 loop spans 12 amino acids.

This chain connects TRBV20-1 to TRBJ2-1; TRBD2 matches 11 bases. Germline-derived CDR1 and CDR2 are DFQATT and SNEGSKA (reference sequence). This CDR3 region has 15 residues. Trimming removed 2 bases from V and 8 bases from J; junction bases left unmatched: 8. In DNA, the CDR3 is TGCAGTGCTAGAAATAGCGGGAGGGCCAAGGATGAGCAGTTCTTC. Translated: CSARNSGRAKDEQFF.

In its sample, this clonotype was seen a few times. The V call is TRBV5-5, the J call TRBJ1-1; D is uncertain. V gave up 6 bases and J gave up 8 bases, with 14 bases separating them. Germline V CDR1 and CDR2: SGHKS, YYEKEE (reference sequence). This CDR3 is built from 12 residues. CDR3 nucleotides: TGTGCCAGCAACCAACACCTCCGGGAAGCTTTCTTT. Its translation: CASNQHLREAFF.

The V call is TRBV6-5, the J call TRBJ2-7; possibly TRBD2 for D (6 bases). Germline V gives CDR1 MNHEY, CDR2 SVGAGI. This CDR3 is 13 amino acids long. V shed 4 bases and J shed 4 bases, with 11 bases lying between them. The CDR3 region has the DNA TGTGCCAGCAGTTCCCCAAGCGGGTACGAGCAGTACTTC. Protein sequence: CASSSPSGYEQYF.

Notes on this clonotype: Its ends do not fully match the called genes, so a read error is possible. The CDR3 nucleotides read TGCAGTGCTAGCGGGACAGGGAATAATTCACCCCTCAACTTT. Encoded protein: CSASGTGNNSPLNF. The V call is TRBV20-1, the J call TRBJ1-6; the match to TRBD1 covers 9 bases. The CDR3 runs 14 residues. Germline values: CDR1 DFQATT, CDR2 SNEGSKA (reference sequence).

In its sample, this clonotype was seen many times. The genes are TRBV5-1 and TRBJ2-3, with TRBD1 as a possible D gene (6 bases). Germline assignment: CDR1 SGHRS and CDR2 YFSETQ. V was trimmed by 0 bases and J by 6 bases, leaving 14 bases between them. The CDR3 covers 15 residues. The CDR3 DNA reads as TGCGCCAGCAGCTTGGAAGGGGGAAGGGGCGATACGCAGTATTTT. Protein: CASSLEGGRGDTQYF.

This clonotype has only a few counts. The chain couples TRBV7-6 to TRBJ1-2; 7 bases map to TRBD1. Germline CDR1 is SGHVS and CDR2 is FNYEAQ. The CDR3 runs 15 residues. V was pared by 5 bases and J by 5 bases, with 11 bases of the junction left unmatched. The CDR3 nucleotides are TGTGCCAGCAGCCCCCAGTCCGGGACAGCTTATGGCTACACCTTC. Translation gives CASSPQSGTAYGYTF.

The gene calls are TRBV27 and TRBJ2-1, with D maybe TRBD1 (5 bases). Germline CDR1 MNHEY, CDR2 SMNVEV (reference sequence). The CDR3 runs to 13 residues. V lost 7 bases to trimming and J lost 5 bases, with 12 bases between them. The CDR3 is CASKQVANNEQFF. The CDR3, as DNA: TGTGCCAGCAAACAGGTTGCTAACAATGAGCAGTTCTTC.

This clonotype has more than one count but fewer than ten. The chain joins TRBV7-8 to TRBJ1-1; 12 bases align to TRBD1. This CDR3 contains 15 residues. Germline V lookup: CDR1 SGHVS, CDR2 FQNEAQ. V lost 5 bases and J lost 3; bases outside the gene matches: 4. CDR3 amino acids: CASSRDRGLDTEAFF. The CDR3 DNA reads as TGTGCCAGCAGCCGGGACAGGGGGCTTGACACTGAAGCTTTCTTT.

This chain uses TRBV20-1 with TRBJ2-3; 7 bases agree with TRBD2. The CDR3 is made up of 14 amino acids. In germline, CDR1 is DFQATT, CDR2 SNEGSKA (reference sequence). V lost 1 base, J lost 5 bases, and 6 bases stayed unmatched. CDR3 amino acids: CSARVAGAGDTQYF. In nucleotides, the CDR3 is TGCAGTGCTAGAGTGGCGGGAGCAGGAGATACGCAGTATTTT.

This CDR3 is CASSVVGINEKLFF. DNA for the CDR3: TGTGCCAGCTCCGTCGTTGGAATTAATGAAAAACTGTTTTTT. The genes are TRBV18 and TRBJ1-4; no firm D call. The germline V gene encodes CDR1 KGHSH and CDR2 LQKENI. Trimming pared 6 bases from V and 4 bases from J, leaving 12 bases between. The CDR3 covers 14 residues.

This clonotype was picked up many times. This chain connects TRBV7-2 to TRBJ1-5; possibly TRBD1 for D (5 bases). The CDR3 is 13 amino acids. The germline CDR1 and CDR2 sequences are SGHTA and FQGNSA. Trimming shortened V by 4 bases and J by 6 bases, and 10 bases separated the two germline ends. The CDR3 is CASSYGGGQPQHF. The CDR3 DNA is TGTGCCAGCAGCTACGGGGGGGGTCAGCCCCAGCATTTT.

This clonotype was found many times. The chain couples TRBV6-2 or TRBV6-3 to TRBJ2-7; D not certain. CDR1 is MNHEY and CDR2 is SVGEGT in the germline V gene. The CDR3 is 12 amino acids. V dropped 6 bases and J dropped 3 bases, with 9 bases sitting between them. CDR3 amino acids: CASSLLSYEQYF. The CDR3 DNA is TGTGCCAGCAGCCTCCTGAGCTACGAGCAGTACTTC.

This clonotype was counted a few times. This chain joins TRBV19 and TRBJ2-2, with 9 nucleotides matching TRBD1. Germline CDR1 reads LNHDA; CDR2 reads SQIVND (reference sequence). The CDR3 runs to 16 residues. The V segment lost 4 bases and the J segment 5 bases; nucleotides outside the gene matches: 8. CDR3: CASSTSTGGLTGELFF. DNA of the CDR3: TGTGCCAGTAGTACCTCGACAGGGGGACTGACCGGGGAGCTGTTTTTT.

The V and J genes are TRBV5-1 and TRBJ1-2, with unresolved D. This CDR3 has 14 residues. Trimming took 0 bases from V and 5 from J, leaving 11 bases between them. CDR1 is SGHRS, CDR2 YFSETQ, per germline. The CDR3 loop reads CASSLDSLGYGYTF. CDR3 nucleotides: TGCGCCAGCAGCTTGGACAGTTTGGGATATGGCTACACCTTC.

Written as DNA, the CDR3 is TGTGCCAGCAGCTTAGGCTTGTGGACAGATACGCAGTATTTT. It specifies CASSLGLWTDTQYF. The rearrangement uses TRBV7-2 and TRBJ2-3; no definite D call. This CDR3 has 14 residues. The germline V and J ends were trimmed by 1 base and 3 bases, with 8 bases remaining between them. CDR1 and CDR2 from the germline V gene are SGHTA and FQGNSA.

This clonotype was found a few times. This sequence joins TRBV5-1 and TRBJ2-1; no definite D call. The CDR3 totals 14 residues. The germline V gene has CDR1 SGHRS and CDR2 YFSETQ. Trimming removed 1 base at V and 8 bases at J, with 13 bases between. CDR3 in DNA: TGCGCCAGCAGCTTGCAAGGACCTGGCTATGAGCAGTTCTTC. Translated: CASSLQGPGYEQFF.

This clonotype has a handful of counts. The chain recombines TRBV10-3 with TRBJ2-1; TRBD1 aligns across 11 bases. The ends lost 6 bases at V and 8 bases at J; junction bases unmatched: 3. Germline-derived CDR1 and CDR2 are ENHRY and SYGVKD. The CDR3 has 13 residues. The CDR3 nucleotides are TGTGCCATCAGGGGGACAGGGGGTGATGAGCAGTTCTTC. Amino acids: CAIRGTGGDEQFF.

The genes are TRBV14 and TRBJ2-2; the D gene is possibly TRBD2 (6 bases). The CDR3 runs 15 residues. V shed 0 bases and J shed 6 bases, with 11 bases lying between them. Germline V gene sequence: CDR1 SGHDN, CDR2 FVKESK. The CDR3 DNA sequence: TGTGCCAGCAGCCAAGATCTAGCGTTTGCCGGGGAGCTGTTTTTT. This gives the protein CASSQDLAFAGELFF.

This clonotype appeared a few times. J is TRBJ2-7 and V is TRBV7-2, with a weak D call TRBD1 (6 bases). CDR1 is SGHTA and CDR2 is FQGNSA in the germline V gene. There are 16 residues in the CDR3. V lost 5 bases, J lost 4 bases, and 21 bases lay in between. CDR3 bases: TGTGCCAGCAGCCGCTGGGACACATCAAGCGGATACGAGCAGTACTTC. The encoded protein is CASSRWDTSSGYEQYF.

V is TRBV4-2 and J is TRBJ2-5, with TRBD2 identical over 11 bases. Germline V gives CDR1 LGHNA, CDR2 YNFKEQ. The J segment lost 3 bases and the V segment lost 0 bases, leaving 9 bases of the junction unmatched. The CDR3 consists of 18 residues. The CDR3 reads CASSQELGTSGKEETQYF. The CDR3 DNA sequence: TGTGCCAGCAGCCAAGAGCTGGGGACTAGCGGAAAGGAAGAGACCCAGTACTTC.

The V call is TRBV10-3, the J call TRBJ2-5; 9 bases fit TRBD2. This CDR3 is built from 15 residues. Germline loops: CDR1 ENHRY, CDR2 SYGVKD. The junction had 4 bases not matched to a gene; V was cut back by 4 bases and J by 1 base. The CDR3: CAISGLAGPQETQYF. The CDR3 DNA follows: TGTGCCATCAGTGGCCTAGCGGGACCCCAAGAGACCCAGTACTTC.

This clonotype was detected only a few times. The rearrangement uses TRBV6-5 and TRBJ2-7; 9 bases align to TRBD1. J lost 6 bases, V lost 8 bases, and 11 bases had no gene match. Germline lookup yields CDR1 MNHEY and CDR2 SVGAGI. The CDR3 is 14 residues long. The CDR3: CASPLGTGPSEQYF. The CDR3 nucleotides are TGTGCCAGCCCATTAGGGACAGGGCCTAGCGAGCAGTACTTC.

This clonotype was seen many times. This chain uses TRBV12-3 or TRBV12-4 with TRBJ1-1; 8 bases map to TRBD1. V was pared by 3 bases and J by 3 bases, with 3 bases of the junction left unmatched. There are 14 residues in the CDR3. CDR3 coding DNA: TGTGCCAGCAGTTTCAGACAGGGGCACACTGAAGCTTTCTTT. It encodes CASSFRQGHTEAFF.

The chain employs TRBV6-5 and TRBJ2-3; 10 bases agree with TRBD2. Germline V CDR1 and CDR2: MNHEY, SVGAGI. The CDR3 is 16 amino acids. The ends lost 3 bases at V and 1 base at J; junction bases unmatched: 4. The CDR3 loop reads CASSYDLAGGTDTQYF. Written as DNA, the CDR3 is TGTGCCAGCAGTTATGACCTAGCGGGAGGCACAGATACGCAGTATTTT.

In its sample, this clonotype was seen a few times. V is TRBV29-1 and J is TRBJ1-5, with no clear D. V shed 1 base and J shed 4 bases, with 5 bases lying between them. Germline V gene lookup returns CDR1 SQVTM and CDR2 ANQGSEA. CDR3 size: 12 residues. The CDR3, as DNA: TGCAGCGTTGAAGCAGAAAATCAGCCCCAGCATTTT. Its protein product is CSVEAENQPQHF.